The clone carrying this T cell receptor beta chain appeared once. This record belongs to a study of blood T cell repertoires in COVID-19. Participants were aged about 18 to 100 years, lived in over 20 US areas, and enrolled virtually. In the study's own analysis: It was from reference gene primer amplification that nucleated cell counts were estimated. Produced via immunoSEQ multiplex PCR; TCRdb's table is partial and in-frame only. V and J calls and clone size are given by that table; D and trimming were obtained from the DNA. The sample comprises fewer than 350,000 clones, around 86% of which are singletons, and less than 2% rests with the top ten. CDR1 and CDR2 from the germline V gene are SGHKS and YYEKEE (reference sequence). The CDR3 has 14 residues. Trimming left V 4 bases short and J 6 bases short, with 13 bases between.

The rearrangement uses TRBV5-5 and TRBJ1-4; no clear D. Input material: PBMCs or T cells enriched from blood (not recorded which). This clonotype was sampled from a woman aged 40 to 50 who had recovered from COVID-19. The CDR3 coding sequence is TGTGCCAGCAGCCTCCACGGTAGAGATGAAAAACTGTTTTTT. This codes for CASSLHGRDEKLFF.